This T cell receptor beta chain was captured in a study of CXCR3-negative and CXCR3-positive naive CD8 T cells. CDR1 KGHDR and CDR2 SFDVKD come from the germline V gene. The CDR3 sequence is 15 residues long. The libraries of TRB cDNA were constructed through 5' RACE using UMI labels. TCRdb re-called the 5' RACE reads; one entry per CDR3 protein, DNA not given. Its table records about 30,000 distinct CDR3 sequences. The receptor comes from a human donor in good health. Some clones in this sample may be carry-over from other donors' samples. V usage is TRBV24-1 and J usage is TRBJ2-3. The sample consisted of memory CD8+ T cells from blood. The chain's CDR3 is CATSDLQGNTDTQYF.